This is a list of T cell receptor beta chains from one sample in a study of blood T cell repertoires in COVID-19. Using immunoSEQ multiplex PCR, the repertoire was profiled, and TCRdb retains in-frame clones only, with some absent. In the table there are some 300,000 clones, roughly 86% of which are singletons. Sequenced sample: PBMCs or T cells enriched from blood (not recorded which). These receptors originate from a woman in her forties or fifties who had been exposed to COVID-19. Each CDR3 is given with its conserved first and last residue. A D gene is named only where the DNA matches it firmly. Clone size is stated in some rows and not others, as once, few, many or a class when expanded.

v_call	j_call	d_call	clone_size	cdr3_aa	cdr3_nt
TRBV14	TRBJ2-7	.	.	CASSQIRQGANEQYF	TGTGCCAGCAGCCAAATACGGCAGGGCGCTAACGAGCAGTACTTC
TRBV12-5	TRBJ1-2	TRBD1	.	CASGVSDRGNYGYTF	TGTGCTAGTGGTGTCTCGGACAGGGGCAACTATGGCTACACCTTC
TRBV3-1/TRBV3-2	TRBJ2-5	.	.	CASSQTGSGAQYF	TGTGCCAGCAGCCAAACAGGGTCCGGGGCCCAGTACTTC
TRBV7-2	TRBJ2-7	TRBD2	.	CASSVRTSGTSYEQYF	TGTGCCAGCAGCGTTCGGACTAGCGGGACTTCCTACGAGCAGTACTTC
TRBV19	TRBJ1-1	TRBD1	once	CASSIGQGTEAFF	TGTGCCAGTAGTATTGGACAGGGAACTGAAGCTTTCTTT
TRBV18	TRBJ2-7	.	.	CASSHPPQALYEQYF	TGTGCCAGCTCTCACCCGCCGCAGGCACTCTACGAGCAGTACTTC
TRBV7-6	TRBJ1-4	.	.	CASSAAIPNGEKLFF	TGTGCCAGCAGCGCGGCCATTCCCAACGGGGAAAAACTGTTTTTT
TRBV4-1	TRBJ1-2	.	.	CASSQVTQTGYTF	TGCGCCAGCAGCCAAGTGACACAAACGGGCTACACCTTC
TRBV28	TRBJ1-6	TRBD1	.	CASGDRGTNSPLHF	TGTGCCAGCGGGGACAGGGGGACGAATTCACCCCTCCACTTT
TRBV5-1	TRBJ1-5	TRBD1	.	CASRVGGGMNQPQHF	TGCGCCAGCAGGGTAGGAGGGGGCATGAATCAGCCCCAGCATTTT
TRBV13	TRBJ2-2	.	.	CASRKPGAGLHTGELFF	TGTGCCAGCAGGAAACCAGGGGCAGGGTTGCACACCGGGGAGCTGTTTTTT
TRBV30	TRBJ1-5	.	.	CAWSEGDRQPQHF	TGTGCCTGGAGCGAAGGGGATCGCCAGCCCCAGCATTTT
TRBV2	TRBJ1-2	TRBD1	once	CASSLRDSKSGYTF	TGTGCCAGCAGTCTCCGGGACAGTAAAAGTGGCTACACCTTC
TRBV20-1	TRBJ1-1	.	.	CSASPFLSYDTEAFF	TGCAGTGCTAGTCCCTTTCTATCGTACGACACTGAAGCTTTCTTT
TRBV3-1/TRBV3-2	TRBJ1-2	.	.	CASSQVSGVGGYGYTF	TGTGCCAGCAGCCAGGTTTCGGGGGTTGGTGGCTATGGCTACACCTTC
TRBV15	TRBJ2-7	TRBD1	.	CATSREQGLRNEQYF	TGTGCCACCAGCAGAGAACAGGGGCTAAGGAACGAGCAGTACTTC
TRBV10-3	TRBJ1-3	TRBD1	.	CAISESTGPSGNTIYF	TGTGCCATCAGTGAGTCGACAGGGCCTTCGGGAAACACCATATATTTT
TRBV7-8	TRBJ1-5	.	.	CASTQNAGLRVGDQPQHF	TGTGCCAGCACCCAAAATGCGGGGCTCAGGGTTGGGGATCAGCCCCAGCATTTT
TRBV6-6	TRBJ2-3	TRBD2	.	CASRETSNSDTQYF	TGTGCCAGCAGGGAGACTAGCAATTCAGATACGCAGTATTTT
TRBV6-5	TRBJ2-7	TRBD1	.	CASSREGGQTTF	TGTGCCAGCAGCAGGGAAGGGGGACAGACTACCTTC
TRBV3-1/TRBV3-2	TRBJ1-6	TRBD1	few	CASSQEQGNSPLHF	TGTGCCAGCAGCCAAGAACAGGGGAATTCACCCCTCCACTTT
TRBV10-1	TRBJ1-3	.	.	CASSLPGGNTIYF	TGCGCCAGCTCCTTGCCCGGTGGAAACACCATATATTTT
TRBV10-3	TRBJ1-6	TRBD1	.	CASTGGSYNSPLHF	TGTGCCAGCACAGGGGGCTCCTATAATTCACCCCTCCACTTT
TRBV7-2	TRBJ2-7	.	.	CASSAVPGDEQYF	TGTGCCAGCAGCGCCGTCCCAGGGGACGAGCAGTACTTC
TRBV19	TRBJ2-7	TRBD1	.	CASSTGTGIYEQYF	TGTGCCAGTAGTACCGGGACAGGGATTTACGAGCAGTACTTC
TRBV11-2	TRBJ2-5	.	.	CASSWFAQADQYF	TGTGCCAGCAGCTGGTTCGCGCAGGCCGACCAGTACTTC
TRBV12-5	TRBJ1-2	.	.	CASGLSPVSRIYGYTF	TGTGCTAGTGGTTTGTCCCCCGTGAGCAGGATATATGGCTACACCTTC
TRBV29-1	TRBJ2-5	.	.	CSVVGDMTDIRETQYF	TGCAGCGTTGTGGGGGACATGACAGACATTCGAGAGACCCAGTACTTC
TRBV6-5	TRBJ1-5	TRBD1	.	CASSLTGGAFQPQHF	TGTGCCAGCAGCCTGACAGGGGGCGCGTTTCAGCCCCAGCATTTT
TRBV7-2	TRBJ2-5	TRBD2	.	CASSPKGRASGVQETQYF	TGTGCCAGCAGCCCTAAGGGCAGGGCTAGCGGGGTCCAAGAGACCCAGTACTTC
TRBV5-6	TRBJ2-1	TRBD2	.	CASSTIGGPSGGSYNEQFF	TGTGCCAGCAGCACCATAGGGGGACCGAGCGGGGGCTCCTACAATGAGCAGTTCTTC
TRBV24-1	TRBJ2-1	TRBD2	.	CATSESGGSYNEQFF	TGTGCCACCAGTGAGAGCGGGGGCTCCTACAATGAGCAGTTCTTC
TRBV12-3/TRBV12-4	TRBJ1-2	.	.	CASSLGGWYGYTF	TGTGCCAGCAGTTTGGGAGGTTGGTATGGCTACACCTTC
TRBV5-1	TRBJ1-4	TRBD1	once	CASSRDRGPGEKLFF	TGCGCCAGCAGCCGGGACAGGGGGCCTGGTGAAAAACTGTTTTTT
TRBV6-1	TRBJ1-5	TRBD1	.	CASSEATGTGAQPQHF	TGTGCCAGCAGTGAAGCGACCGGGACAGGGGCTCAGCCCCAGCATTTT